This entry describes one T cell receptor beta chain. This record belongs to a study of radiotherapy plus CTLA-4 blockade in lung cancer. Germline V gene sequence: CDR1 LGHNA, CDR2 YSLEER. J was trimmed by 1 base and V by 0 bases; bases with no gene match: 4. CDR3 length equals 16 residues. Clones were sequenced by immunoSEQ multiplex PCR, and TCRdb holds only the in-frame ones, with some missing. Among tens of thousands of clones listed, 77% were seen once. This sequence joins TRBV4-3 and TRBJ2-3, with TRBD2 matching 7 bases. This TCR derives from a human donor with non-small cell lung cancer who had a partial response to radiotherapy plus ipilimumab. The starting material was peripheral blood, obtained from a patient treated with radiotherapy plus ipilimumab. This CDR3 is CASSQDSTSGTDTQYF. The CDR3 DNA reads TGCGCCAGCAGCCAAGACAGTACTAGCGGCACAGATACGCAGTATTTT.